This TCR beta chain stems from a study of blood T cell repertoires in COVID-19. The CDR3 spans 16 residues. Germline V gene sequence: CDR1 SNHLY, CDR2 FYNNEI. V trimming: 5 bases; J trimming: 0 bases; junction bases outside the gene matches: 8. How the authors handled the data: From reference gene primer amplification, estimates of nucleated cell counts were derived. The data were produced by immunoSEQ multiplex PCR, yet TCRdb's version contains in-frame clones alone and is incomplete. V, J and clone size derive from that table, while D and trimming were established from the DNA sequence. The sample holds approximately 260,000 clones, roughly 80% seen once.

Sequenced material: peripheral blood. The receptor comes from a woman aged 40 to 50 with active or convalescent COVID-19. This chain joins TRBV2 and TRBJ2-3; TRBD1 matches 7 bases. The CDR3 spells CASSLQTGFSTDTQYF. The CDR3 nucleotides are TGTGCCAGCAGTTTACAGACAGGGTTTAGCACAGATACGCAGTATTTT. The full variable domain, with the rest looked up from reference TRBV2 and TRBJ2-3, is EPEVTQTPSHQVTQMGQEVILRCVPISNHLYFYWYRQILGQKVEFLVSFYNNEISEKSEIFDDQFSVERPDGSNFTLKIRSTKLEDSAMYFCASSLQTGFSTDTQYFGPGTRLTVL.